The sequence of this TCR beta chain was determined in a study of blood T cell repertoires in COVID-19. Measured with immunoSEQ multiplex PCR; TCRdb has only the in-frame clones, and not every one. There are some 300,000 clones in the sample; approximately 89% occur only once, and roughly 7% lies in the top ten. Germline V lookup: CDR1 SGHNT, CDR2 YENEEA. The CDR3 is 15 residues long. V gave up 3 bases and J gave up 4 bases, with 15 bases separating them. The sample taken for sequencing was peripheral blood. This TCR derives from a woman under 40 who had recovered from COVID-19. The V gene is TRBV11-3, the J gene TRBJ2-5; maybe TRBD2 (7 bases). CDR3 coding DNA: TGTGCCAGCAGCTTGGGGGGGGCTATTGGAGAGACCCAGTACTTC. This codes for CASSLGGAIGETQYF.